This TCR beta chain was retrieved from a study of blood T cell repertoires in COVID-19. V was trimmed by 5 bases and J by 4 bases, leaving 18 bases between them. The CDR3 has 17 residues. Germline lookup yields CDR1 SGHTA and CDR2 FQGTGA. Authors' analysis steps: Estimated nucleated cell counts came from reference gene primer amplification. Only in-frame clones appear in the TCRdb table, and some are missing; sequencing was by immunoSEQ multiplex PCR. V, J and clone size are taken as reported in that table, and D and trimming were inferred from the DNA itself. The repertoire includes over 90,000 clones, approximately 81% of them detected once, and about 4.4% sits in the top ten.

The specimen sequenced was peripheral blood. This TCR came from a man aged 60-69 years with acute or convalescent COVID-19. This chain joins TRBV7-3 and TRBJ2-6, with TRBD2 as a possible D gene (5 bases). CDR3 sequence (DNA): TGTGCCAGCAGCCCCTGGTCCGGGGTAGTAGGGGCCAACGTCCTGACTTTC. As protein: CASSPWSGVVGANVLTF.